This T cell receptor (beta chain) originates from a study of blood T cell repertoires in COVID-19. As handled by the study authors: From reference gene primer amplification, estimates of nucleated cell counts were derived. Generated by immunoSEQ multiplex PCR, the TCRdb table keeps only in-frame clones and is missing some. For V, J and clone size, that table is used; D and trimming come from the DNA. The sample lists about 210,000 clones; about 92% were seen once. The CDR3 contains 16 residues. J was trimmed by 5 bases and V by 2 bases; bases with no gene match: 11. Germline values: CDR1 MNHEY, CDR2 SVGAGI.

The TCR sequence derives from a man under 40 with acute or convalescent COVID-19. Sequencing used peripheral blood. The rearrangement joins TRBV6-5 to TRBJ2-5, with TRBD2 matching over 7 bases. CDR3 sequence: CASSYPQGERGETQYF. CDR3 bases: TGTGCCAGCAGTTACCCGCAGGGCGAGCGGGGCGAGACCCAGTACTTC.